A selection of T cell receptor beta chains follows, all from one sample in a study of graft-versus-host responses after intestinal transplantation. Produced via immunoSEQ multiplex PCR; TCRdb's table is partial and in-frame only. The sample consists of 11,000 to 15,000 clones, approximately 80% of them appearing once. The sample was ileum tissue, taken roughly 26 days after intestinal transplant. The receptors come from a human patient who received an intestinal transplant, so some T cells may come from the graft donor. CDR3s include the opening cysteine and the closing phenylalanine or tryptophan. A D gene is named only where the DNA matches it firmly. The listing skips clone size in some rows; elsewhere it reads once, few, many or a size class.

V: TRBV2
D: TRBD1
J: TRBJ1-2
size: .
CDR3: CARAFRARQGVSLHYGYTF
DNA: TGTGCCAGAGCATTTAGAGCAAGACAGGGGGTTTCCCTACACTATGGCTACACCTTC

V: TRBV28
D: TRBD2
J: TRBJ2-5
size: .
CDR3: CASTTLAGDFTQYF
DNA: TGTGCCAGCACTACACTAGCGGGGGACTTCACCCAGTACTTC

V: TRBV25-1
D: .
J: TRBJ2-3
size: .
CDR3: CASSEQITDTQYF
DNA: TGTGCCAGCAGTGAACAAATCACAGATACGCAGTATTTT

V: TRBV2
D: .
J: TRBJ1-4
size: .
CDR3: CASSRDTAELFF
DNA: TGTGCCAGCAGCCGGGACACCGCGGAACTGTTTTTT

V: TRBV4-2
D: .
J: TRBJ1-5
size: .
CDR3: CASSPGDRRNQPQHF
DNA: TGTGCCAGCAGCCCAGGGGACCGTCGCAATCAGCCCCAGCATTTT

V: TRBV29-1
D: .
J: TRBJ2-1
size: .
CDR3: CSVEDFQGWSQDEQFF
DNA: TGCAGCGTTGAAGATTTCCAAGGTTGGTCCCAGGATGAGCAGTTCTTC

V: TRBV4-1
D: .
J: TRBJ1-5
size: .
CDR3: CASSQVGGNQPQHF
DNA: TGCGCCAGCAGCCAAGTCGGTGGCAATCAGCCCCAGCATTTT

V: TRBV29-1
D: TRBD1
J: TRBJ2-2
size: .
CDR3: CSVEDPGQGSGTGELFF
DNA: TGCAGCGTTGAAGATCCAGGACAGGGGTCCGGCACCGGGGAGCTGTTTTTT

V: TRBV4-3
D: TRBD1
J: TRBJ2-2
size: few
CDR3: CASSGQGDGELFF
DNA: TGCGCCAGCAGCGGACAGGGGGACGGGGAGCTGTTTTTT

V: TRBV2
D: .
J: TRBJ1-5
size: .
CDR3: CASRDTNSNQPQHF
DNA: TGTGCCAGTAGGGACACGAATAGCAATCAGCCCCAGCATTTT

V: TRBV7-8
D: TRBD1
J: TRBJ1-6
size: .
CDR3: CASSLATGNNSPLHF
DNA: TGTGCCAGCAGCTTAGCGACAGGGAATAATTCACCCCTCCACTTT

V: TRBV9
D: TRBD1
J: TRBJ1-1
size: once
CDR3: CASSVRGLGTEAFF
DNA: TGTGCCAGCAGCGTCAGGGGGCTCGGCACTGAAGCTTTCTTT

V: TRBV27
D: TRBD1
J: TRBJ2-3
size: .
CDR3: CASSLLGQGASDTQYF
DNA: TGTGCCAGCAGTTTATTGGGGCAGGGGGCATCAGATACGCAGTATTTT

V: TRBV2
D: TRBD1
J: TRBJ2-1
size: .
CDR3: CASEPGGPPNEQFF
DNA: TGTGCCAGCGAACCAGGGGGCCCCCCGAATGAGCAGTTCTTC

V: TRBV6-5
D: .
J: TRBJ2-5
size: .
CDR3: CASTPGSPETQYF
DNA: TGTGCCAGCACCCCCGGGTCTCCAGAGACCCAGTACTTC

V: TRBV9
D: .
J: TRBJ2-5
size: .
CDR3: CASSVGGGLETQYF
DNA: TGTGCCAGCAGCGTAGGTGGGGGGTTGGAGACCCAGTACTTC

V: TRBV28
D: .
J: TRBJ2-1
size: .
CDR3: CASRLGPYNEQFF
DNA: TGTGCCAGCAGGCTGGGGCCTTACAATGAGCAGTTCTTC

V: TRBV2
D: .
J: TRBJ1-5
size: .
CDR3: CASSDYPQGYSNQPQHF
DNA: TGTGCCAGCAGTGACTACCCCCAGGGTTATAGCAATCAGCCCCAGCATTTT

V: TRBV7-6
D: TRBD2
J: TRBJ2-1
size: .
CDR3: CASSLLGLAGGLTPNEQFF
DNA: TGTGCCAGCAGCTTGCTGGGACTAGCGGGGGGCCTGACGCCCAATGAGCAGTTCTTC

V: TRBV7-9
D: .
J: TRBJ2-3
size: .
CDR3: CASSLVQGPDTQYF
DNA: TGTGCCAGCAGCTTAGTTCAGGGCCCAGATACGCAGTATTTT

V: TRBV4-3
D: .
J: TRBJ2-6
size: .
CDR3: CASSQVGVASGANVLTF
DNA: TGCGCCAGCAGCCAAGTTGGAGTAGCCTCTGGGGCCAACGTCCTGACTTTC

V: TRBV7-2
D: TRBD2
J: TRBJ2-3
size: .
CDR3: CASSLWGSGRLTDTQYF
DNA: TGTGCCAGCAGCTTATGGGGTAGCGGGAGACTCACAGATACGCAGTATTTT

V: TRBV19
D: .
J: TRBJ1-1
size: .
CDR3: CASSALGRVNTEAFF
DNA: TGTGCCAGTAGTGCCCTTGGGAGGGTGAACACTGAAGCTTTCTTT

V: TRBV30
D: .
J: TRBJ2-3
size: .
CDR3: CAWARGSSGDTQYF
DNA: TGTGCCTGGGCCAGAGGGAGCTCAGGAGATACGCAGTATTTT

V: TRBV11-2
D: .
J: TRBJ1-6
size: .
CDR3: CASSAQPGGNSPLHF
DNA: TGTGCCAGCAGCGCCCAGCCCGGGGGTAATTCACCCCTCCACTTT

V: TRBV4-2
D: .
J: TRBJ2-6
size: .
CDR3: CASSQKTGTGANVLTF
DNA: TGTGCCAGCAGCCAAAAAACAGGGACTGGGGCCAACGTCCTGACTTTC

V: TRBV7-6
D: .
J: TRBJ1-2
size: few
CDR3: CASSPSAGHERGGYTF
DNA: TGTGCCAGCAGCCCCTCAGCCGGACATGAGCGGGGCGGCTACACCTTC

V: TRBV19
D: .
J: TRBJ1-1
size: .
CDR3: CASSIGAMNTEAFF
DNA: TGTGCCAGTAGTATAGGGGCCATGAACACTGAAGCTTTCTTT

V: TRBV6-5
D: TRBD1
J: TRBJ1-4
size: .
CDR3: CASRGWTGEGEKLFF
DNA: TGTGCCAGCAGGGGCTGGACAGGGGAGGGTGAAAAACTGTTTTTT

V: TRBV7-2
D: TRBD1
J: TRBJ1-2
size: .
CDR3: CASSLDGTGGYGYTF
DNA: TGTGCCAGCAGCTTAGACGGGACAGGGGGCTATGGCTACACCTTC

V: TRBV6-6
D: .
J: TRBJ2-1
size: .
CDR3: CASSYIADEQFF
DNA: TGTGCCAGCAGTTACATTGCGGATGAGCAGTTCTTC

V: TRBV11-2
D: .
J: TRBJ2-1
size: once
CDR3: CASSLGVQNEQFF
DNA: TGTGCCAGCAGCTTAGGAGTCCAAAATGAGCAGTTCTTC

V: TRBV28
D: TRBD1
J: TRBJ1-4
size: .
CDR3: CASSFRTGASKNEKLFF
DNA: TGTGCCAGCAGTTTCCGGACAGGGGCCTCTAAGAATGAAAAACTGTTTTTT

V: TRBV4-3
D: .
J: TRBJ2-2
size: .
CDR3: CASSQERWRVISGELFF
DNA: TGCGCCAGCAGCCAAGAGAGGTGGCGGGTTATATCGGGGGAGCTGTTTTTT

V: TRBV29-1
D: .
J: TRBJ2-4
size: .
CDR3: CSVGQGGLAKNIQYF
DNA: TGCAGCGTTGGTCAGGGAGGACTAGCCAAAAACATTCAGTACTTC

V: TRBV2
D: .
J: TRBJ2-5
size: .
CDR3: CASRPTEERDWETQYF
DNA: TGTGCCAGCAGGCCGACGGAGGAACGGGACTGGGAGACCCAGTACTTC

V: TRBV28
D: TRBD1
J: TRBJ1-6
size: .
CDR3: CASSLLRGRSSPLHF
DNA: TGTGCCAGCAGTTTACTCAGGGGGCGTAGTTCACCCCTCCACTTT

V: TRBV19
D: TRBD2
J: TRBJ2-1
size: .
CDR3: CASSPRNLAGGINEQFF
DNA: TGTGCCAGTAGTCCTCGAAATCTAGCGGGGGGGATCAATGAGCAGTTCTTC

V: TRBV7-9
D: .
J: TRBJ2-1
size: .
CDR3: CASSSRTNEQFF
DNA: TGTGCCAGCAGCTCTCGGACAAACGAGCAGTTCTTC

V: TRBV11-3
D: TRBD1
J: TRBJ2-2
size: .
CDR3: CASSQRTGHTGELFF
DNA: TGTGCCAGCAGCCAAAGGACAGGTCACACCGGGGAGCTGTTTTTT

V: TRBV12-5
D: TRBD1
J: TRBJ1-1
size: .
CDR3: CASGRQGWNTEAFF
DNA: TGTGCTAGTGGTCGACAGGGTTGGAACACTGAAGCTTTCTTT

V: TRBV4-3
D: .
J: TRBJ1-2
size: once
CDR3: CASSQGENYGYTF
DNA: TGCGCCAGCAGCCAAGGAGAGAACTATGGCTACACCTTC

V: TRBV14
D: .
J: TRBJ1-6
size: .
CDR3: CASSQGGSPLHF
DNA: TGTGCCAGCAGCCAGGGGGGTTCACCCCTCCACTTT

V: TRBV18
D: TRBD2
J: TRBJ2-1
size: once
CDR3: CASSPTSGYEQFF
DNA: TGTGCCAGCTCACCGACTAGCGGCTATGAGCAGTTCTTC

V: TRBV11-2
D: TRBD2
J: TRBJ2-2
size: .
CDR3: CASSRAGGPGELFF
DNA: TGTGCCAGCAGCCGGGCGGGGGGGCCCGGGGAGCTGTTTTTT

V: TRBV9
D: TRBD1
J: TRBJ1-3
size: .
CDR3: CASSEDRSNSGNTIYF
DNA: TGTGCCAGCAGCGAGGACAGGTCGAACTCTGGAAACACCATATATTTT

V: TRBV9
D: TRBD1
J: TRBJ2-3
size: .
CDR3: CASSGIQGTLEADTQYF
DNA: TGTGCCAGCAGCGGCATACAGGGGACCTTAGAGGCAGATACGCAGTATTTT

V: TRBV7-9
D: TRBD1
J: TRBJ2-5
size: .
CDR3: CASSLGQGAAETQYF
DNA: TGTGCCAGCAGCCTGGGACAGGGGGCGGCAGAGACCCAGTACTTC

V: TRBV6-6
D: .
J: TRBJ1-2
size: .
CDR3: CASSYTRTDSNYGYTF
DNA: TGTGCCAGCAGTTATACGAGGACAGATTCTAACTATGGCTACACCTTC

V: TRBV6-5
D: .
J: TRBJ2-1
size: .
CDR3: CASSTVLNEQFF
DNA: TGTGCCAGCAGCACTGTCCTGAATGAGCAGTTCTTC

V: TRBV5-4
D: .
J: TRBJ2-3
size: .
CDR3: CASSLELVGTDTQYF
DNA: TGTGCCAGCAGCTTGGAACTAGTCGGGACAGATACGCAGTATTTT

V: TRBV19
D: TRBD1
J: TRBJ2-4
size: few
CDR3: CASSSSDRGLGIQYF
DNA: TGTGCCAGTAGTTCGTCGGACAGGGGGCTAGGCATTCAGTACTTC

V: TRBV28
D: TRBD2
J: TRBJ2-5
size: .
CDR3: CASSTLAGVGETQYF
DNA: TGTGCCAGCAGCACACTAGCGGGGGTGGGAGAGACCCAGTACTTC

V: TRBV19
D: .
J: TRBJ1-2
size: .
CDR3: CASSIAGANYGYTF
DNA: TGTGCCAGTAGTATCGCAGGGGCTAACTATGGCTACACCTTC

V: TRBV28
D: TRBD2
J: TRBJ2-3
size: .
CDR3: CASSFTSGGTDTQYF
DNA: TGTGCCAGCAGTTTTACTAGCGGGGGCACAGATACGCAGTATTTT

V: TRBV29-1
D: TRBD1
J: TRBJ1-2
size: .
CDR3: CSVGADFDRATINYYGYTF
DNA: TGCAGCGTTGGTGCGGATTTTGACAGGGCTACAATCAACTACTATGGCTACACCTTC

V: TRBV19
D: .
J: TRBJ1-5
size: large
CDR3: CASSSGQSIYQPQHF
DNA: TGTGCCAGTAGTTCGGGACAATCTATTTATCAGCCCCAGCATTTT

V: TRBV5-1
D: .
J: TRBJ1-3
size: .
CDR3: CASSSDRPGNTIYF
DNA: TGCGCCAGCAGCTCCGACAGGCCTGGAAACACCATATATTTT

V: TRBV5-6
D: TRBD1
J: TRBJ1-2
size: .
CDR3: CASSLGTRFRGGYTF
DNA: TGTGCCAGCAGCTTGGGGACCAGGTTCAGGGGGGGCTACACCTTC